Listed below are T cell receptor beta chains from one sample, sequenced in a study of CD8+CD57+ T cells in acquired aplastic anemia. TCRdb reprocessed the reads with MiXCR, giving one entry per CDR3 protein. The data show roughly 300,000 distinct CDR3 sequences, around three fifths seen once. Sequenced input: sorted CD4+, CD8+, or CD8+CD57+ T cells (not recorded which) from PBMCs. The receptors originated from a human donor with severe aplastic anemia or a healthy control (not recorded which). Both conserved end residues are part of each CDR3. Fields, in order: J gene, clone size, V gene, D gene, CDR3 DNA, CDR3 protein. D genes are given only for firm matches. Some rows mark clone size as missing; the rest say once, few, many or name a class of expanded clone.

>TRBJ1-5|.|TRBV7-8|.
TGTGCCAGCAGCTTAGAAGGGCAGGGGACGGATCAGCCCCAGCATTTT
CASSLEGQGTDQPQHF
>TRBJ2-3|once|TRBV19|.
TGTGCCAGTAGTATAGGGCAGGGGCCAGATACGCAGTATTTT
CASSIGQGPDTQYF
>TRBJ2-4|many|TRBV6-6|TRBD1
TGTGCCAGCAGTTACCCTATAGGGGGCGCGGACATTCAGTACTTC
CASSYPIGGADIQYF
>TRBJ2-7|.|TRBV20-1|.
TGCAGTGCCCATAGCGGATTAAACTCCTACGAGCAGTACTTC
CSAHSGLNSYEQYF
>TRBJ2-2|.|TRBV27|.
TGTGCCAGCAGTTTACGCCCGAGGAACACCGGGGAGCTGTTTTTT
CASSLRPRNTGELFF
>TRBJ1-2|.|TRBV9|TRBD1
TGTGCCAGCAGCGCTACACAGGGGGCGGGGTATGGCTACACCTTC
CASSATQGAGYGYTF
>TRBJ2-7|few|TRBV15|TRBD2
TGTGCCACCAGCAGATTAGCGGGAGGTCCCTACGAGCAGTACTTC
CATSRLAGGPYEQYF
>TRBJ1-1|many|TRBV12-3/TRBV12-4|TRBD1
TGTGCCACAGGGGAGGTAGGGGGCGCGGGGATGAACACTGAAGCTTTCTTT
CATGEVGGAGMNTEAFF
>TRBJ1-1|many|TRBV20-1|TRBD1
TGCAGTGCTAGAGATGACAGGGGGCGAGAAGCTTTCTTT
CSARDDRGREAFF
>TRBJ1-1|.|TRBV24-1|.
TGTGCCACCAGTGAAGGAGGGGAGACTGAAGCTTTCTTT
CATSEGGETEAFF
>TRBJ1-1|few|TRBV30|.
TGTGCCTGGAGTGCCATCAATTTGAAGGACACTGAAGCTTTCTTT
CAWSAINLKDTEAFF
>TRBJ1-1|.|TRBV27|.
TGTGCCAGCAGTTTAAAGGGAGGTGACACTGAAGCTTTCTTT
CASSLKGGDTEAFF
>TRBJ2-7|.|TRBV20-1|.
TGCAGTGTCCAAAGACAGGACAGCTCCTACGAGCAGTACTTC
CSVQRQDSSYEQYF
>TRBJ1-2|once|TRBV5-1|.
TGCGCCAGCAGCTCCAATCGCATATCGGAAGGGGGTCTGAGCTACACCTTC
CASSSNRISEGGLSYTF
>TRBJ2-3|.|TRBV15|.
TGTGCCACCAGCAGACCAGGGAGAGATACGCAGTATTTT
CATSRPGRDTQYF
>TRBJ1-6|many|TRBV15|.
TGTGCCACCAGCAGAGATTCGGCCTCTGATTCACCCCTCCACTTT
CATSRDSASDSPLHF
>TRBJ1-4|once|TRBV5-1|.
TGCGCCAGCAGCTTGGGAGAGGCAGCTAATGAAAAACTGTTTTTT
CASSLGEAANEKLFF
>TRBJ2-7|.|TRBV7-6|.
TGTGCCAGCAGCTTAATCGCGGACTACGAGCAGTACTTC
CASSLIADYEQYF
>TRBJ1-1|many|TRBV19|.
TGTGCCAGTAGTCCCCTATCCGGGACTGAAGCTTTCTTT
CASSPLSGTEAFF
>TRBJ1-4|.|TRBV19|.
TGTGCCAGTAGTACCCGAACATGGGTTACTGAAAAACTGTTTTTT
CASSTRTWVTEKLFF
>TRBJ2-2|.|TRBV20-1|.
TGCAGTGCTAGAGCCATGGTCCGATACGCCGGGGAGCTGTTTTTT
CSARAMVRYAGELFF
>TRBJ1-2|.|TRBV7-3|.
TGTGCCAGCAGCTCCACCCCCGGGGCCTATGGCTACACCTTC
CASSSTPGAYGYTF
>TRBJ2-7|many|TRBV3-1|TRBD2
TGTGCCAGCAGCCTCCGACTAGCGGGGGGATACGAGCAGTACTTC
CASSLRLAGGYEQYF
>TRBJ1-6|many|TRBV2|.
TGTGCCAGTAGGACCTGGGGCAGGGAGAATTCACCCCTCCACTTT
CASRTWGRENSPLHF
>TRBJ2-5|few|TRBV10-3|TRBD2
TGTGCCATCAGTGAGTCTGGCGGGAGAGAGACCCAGTACTTC
CAISESGGRETQYF
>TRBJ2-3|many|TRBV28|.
TGTGCCAGCAGTTATGTGGTAGATACGCAGTATTTT
CASSYVVDTQYF
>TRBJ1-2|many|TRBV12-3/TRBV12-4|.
TGTGCCAGCAGCCGGGACGGGGGGTATGGCTACACCTTC
CASSRDGGYGYTF
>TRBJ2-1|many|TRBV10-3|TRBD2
TGTGCCATCAGTGAGTCCCCGGTGGGCGGGGGGGCATACAATGAGCAGTTCTTC
CAISESPVGGGAYNEQFF
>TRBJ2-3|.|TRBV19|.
TGTGCCAGTAGCTTAGACGTGGGTTCCACAGATACGCAGTATTTT
CASSLDVGSTDTQYF
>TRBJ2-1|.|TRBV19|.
TGTGCCAGTAGTAGTCAGGAGACTAGGAGATACAATGAGCAGTTCTTC
CASSSQETRRYNEQFF
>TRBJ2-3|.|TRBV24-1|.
TGTGCCATCAGTGATCGGGGCAGGGCGGGTACGCAGTATTTT
CAISDRGRAGTQYF
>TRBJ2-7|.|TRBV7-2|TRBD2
TGTGCCAGCAGCTCCGGGACTAGCGGGCTAATCTCCTACGAGCAGTACTTC
CASSSGTSGLISYEQYF
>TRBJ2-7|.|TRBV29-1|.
TGCAGCGCCTCGGGCTCCAGGTGGGCCGAGCAGTACTTC
CSASGSRWAEQYF
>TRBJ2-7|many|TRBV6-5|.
TGTGCCAGCAGTTACTGGGGGCCCTCCTACGAGCAGTACTTC
CASSYWGPSYEQYF
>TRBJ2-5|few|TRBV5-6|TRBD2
TGTGCCAGCAGACTAGCGGGGGGACCTAACCAAGAGACCCAGTACTTC
CASRLAGGPNQETQYF
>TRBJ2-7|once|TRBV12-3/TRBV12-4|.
TGTGCCAGCAGTTTCTCCGAGCGTACCTACGAGCAGTACTTT
CASSFSERTYEQYF
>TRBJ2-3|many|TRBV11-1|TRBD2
TGTGCCAGCAGCACCGGGACTAGCGGGAGCACAGATACGCAGTATTTT
CASSTGTSGSTDTQYF
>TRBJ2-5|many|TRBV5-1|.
TGCGCCAGCAGCTTTGACGGCAGAAACCAAGAGACCCAGTACTTC
CASSFDGRNQETQYF
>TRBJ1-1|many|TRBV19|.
TGTGCCAGTAGTATACCCCAGCTTGAAGCTTTCTTT
CASSIPQLEAFF
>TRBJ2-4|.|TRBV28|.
TGTGCCAGCAATTCTGTTCTAGCCAAAAACATTCAGTACTTC
CASNSVLAKNIQYF
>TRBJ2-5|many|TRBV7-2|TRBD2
TGTGCCAGCACCCTAAGCGGGACTGGAGAGACCCAGTACTTC
CASTLSGTGETQYF
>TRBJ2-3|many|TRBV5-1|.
TGCGCCAGCATCCCGGAGGAGGGGTACACAGATACGCAGTATTTT
CASIPEEGYTDTQYF
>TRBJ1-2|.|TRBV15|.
TGTGCCACCTCACAAGGTTGGGGGTCTTATAACTATGGCTACACCTTC
CATSQGWGSYNYGYTF
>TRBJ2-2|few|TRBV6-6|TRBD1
TGTGCCAGCAGTTACCACCGGGACAGAGATTCGGACGGGGAGCTGTTTTTT
CASSYHRDRDSDGELFF
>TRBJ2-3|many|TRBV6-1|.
TGTGCCAGCAGTGTTGACGGGACGGGGAGGGATACGCAGTATTTT
CASSVDGTGRDTQYF
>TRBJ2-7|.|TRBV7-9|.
TGTGCCAGCAGCTCCATGACTGAGCAGTACTTC
CASSSMTEQYF
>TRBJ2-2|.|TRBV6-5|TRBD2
TGTGCCAGCAGTCTGACTAGCGGGGTAACCGGGGAGCTGTTTTTT
CASSLTSGVTGELFF
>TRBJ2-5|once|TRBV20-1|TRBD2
TGCAGTGCTAGGAGGACGGGAGGGGAGACCCAGTACTTC
CSARRTGGETQYF
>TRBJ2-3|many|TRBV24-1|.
TGTGCCACCAGTGATTTGCCCGGCAGGGAGCGCACAGATACGCAGTATTTT
CATSDLPGRERTDTQYF
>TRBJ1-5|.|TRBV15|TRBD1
TGTGCCACCGAGGACAGGGGACGCAATCAGCCCCAGCATTTT
CATEDRGRNQPQHF
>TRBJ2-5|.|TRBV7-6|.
TGTGCCAGCAGCTTATCAAGGGGAGGGGGCCAATACTTC
CASSLSRGGGQYF
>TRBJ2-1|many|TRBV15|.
TGTGCCACCAGCAGAGATCGGAGGGTTGGTGAGCAGTTCTTC
CATSRDRRVGEQFF